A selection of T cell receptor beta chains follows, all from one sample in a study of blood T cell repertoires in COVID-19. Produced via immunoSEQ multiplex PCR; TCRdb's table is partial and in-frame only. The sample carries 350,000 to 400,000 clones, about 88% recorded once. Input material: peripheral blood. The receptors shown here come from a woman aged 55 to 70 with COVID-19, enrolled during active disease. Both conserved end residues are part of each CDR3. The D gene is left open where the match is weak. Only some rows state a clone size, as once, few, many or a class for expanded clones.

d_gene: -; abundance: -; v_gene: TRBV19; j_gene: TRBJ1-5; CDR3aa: CASSIRPREWVQPQHF; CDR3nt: TGTGCCAGTAGTATAAGGCCCAGGGAATGGGTTCAGCCCCAGCATTTT
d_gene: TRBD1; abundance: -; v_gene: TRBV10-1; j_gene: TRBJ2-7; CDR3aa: CASSFTGGGEQYF; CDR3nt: TGCGCCAGCAGTTTTACAGGGGGTGGCGAGCAGTACTTC
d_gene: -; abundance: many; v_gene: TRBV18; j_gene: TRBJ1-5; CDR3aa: CASSPVGGSDQPQHF; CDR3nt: TGTGCCAGCTCACCAGTAGGGGGATCTGATCAGCCCCAGCATTTT
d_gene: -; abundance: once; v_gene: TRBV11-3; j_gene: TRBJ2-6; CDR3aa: CASSLTRVSGANVLTF; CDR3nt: TGTGCCAGCAGCCTAACCAGGGTATCCGGGGCCAACGTCCTGACTTTC
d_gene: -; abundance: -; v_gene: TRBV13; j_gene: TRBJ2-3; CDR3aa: CASSLEEVSDSAPGDTQYF; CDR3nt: TGTGCCAGCAGCTTAGAAGAGGTGTCGGACTCTGCCCCCGGAGATACGCAGTATTTT
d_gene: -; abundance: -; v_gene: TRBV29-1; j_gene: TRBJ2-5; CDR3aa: CSVEPAGRGQETQYF; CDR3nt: TGCAGCGTTGAGCCCGCGGGCCGCGGCCAAGAGACCCAGTACTTC
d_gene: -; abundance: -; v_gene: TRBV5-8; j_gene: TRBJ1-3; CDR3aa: CASSLYENTIYF; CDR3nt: TGTGCCAGCAGCTTGTACGAGAACACCATATATTTT
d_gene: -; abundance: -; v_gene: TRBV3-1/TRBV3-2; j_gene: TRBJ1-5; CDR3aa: CASSQEVTEDRLNQPQHF; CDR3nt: TGTGCCAGCAGCCAAGAGGTCACGGAGGACAGACTAAATCAGCCCCAGCATTTT
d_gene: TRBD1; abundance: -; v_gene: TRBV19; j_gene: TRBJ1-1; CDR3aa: CASRDRTAGGSEAFF; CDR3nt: TGTGCCAGTCGAGATAGGACCGCAGGGGGCAGTGAAGCTTTCTTT
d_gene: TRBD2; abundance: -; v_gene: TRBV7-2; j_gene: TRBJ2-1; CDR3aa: CASSLLAGDVNEQFF; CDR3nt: TGTGCCAGCAGCTTACTAGCGGGGGACGTGAATGAGCAGTTCTTC
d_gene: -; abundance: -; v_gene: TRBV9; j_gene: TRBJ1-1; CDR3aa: CASSRRGTPAANTEAFF; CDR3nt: TGTGCCAGCAGCAGGCGCGGGACCCCCGCCGCGAACACTGAAGCTTTCTTT
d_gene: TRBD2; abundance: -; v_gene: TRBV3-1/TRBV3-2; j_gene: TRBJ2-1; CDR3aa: CASRAAGGNEQFF; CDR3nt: TGTGCCAGCAGGGCAGCGGGGGGCAATGAGCAGTTCTTC